The 3 T cell receptor beta chains given below trace back to one sample, sequenced in a study of cytomegalovirus exposure and HLA in healthy donors. Vbeta (60) and Jbeta (13) primers were used in the PCR. Data came from immunoSEQ multiplex PCR; TCRdb stores just in-frame clones and leaves some out. The table shows tens of thousands of clones, with roughly 80% occurring only once. Sequenced material: PBMCs. The source is a woman aged 30 to 39 in good health and CMV-seronegative.

This chain connects TRBV6-5 to TRBJ2-3, with D perhaps matching TRBD1 (6 bases). CDR3 length: 14 amino acids. V was clipped by 7 bases and J by 2 bases, with 13 bases between them. Germline values: CDR1 MNHEY, CDR2 SVGAGI. CDR3 region: CASTRDTFTDTQYF. The CDR3, as DNA: TGTGCCAGCACCCGGGACACCTTCACAGATACGCAGTATTTT.

CDR3 nucleotide sequence: TGCGCCAGCAACTTCACAGGGCAAGATGGCTACACCTTC. It encodes CASNFTGQDGYTF. The chain employs TRBV5-1 and TRBJ1-2, with TRBD1 as a possible D gene (6 bases). Per germline, CDR1 SGHRS and CDR2 YFSETQ. Trimming stripped 6 bases from V and 6 bases from J, with 15 bases between. This CDR3 comprises 13 residues.

This clone was observed a single time. This chain links TRBV7-9 with TRBJ1-1; 7 nucleotides line up with TRBD1. The junction had 8 bases not matched to a gene; V was cut back by 5 bases and J by 2 bases. There are 15 residues in the CDR3. Germline CDR1 SEHNR, CDR2 FQNEAQ (reference sequence). CDR3 bases: TGTGCCAGCAGCCCAGGGGGGACGGATAACACTGAAGCTTTCTTT. Translating it yields CASSPGGTDNTEAFF.